This section outlines one T cell receptor (beta chain) sequence together with its context. What it binds is not known. The data are from a study of chemoradiotherapy in HPV16-positive cancers. The study's findings and limits: Functional assays defining HPV-specific T cells used only a couple of HPV16-positive patients.

With V trimmed by 4 bases and J by 6 bases, 6 bases remained unmatched. The CDR3 is 14 amino acids. Germline CDR1 reads MGHRA; CDR2 reads YSYEKL. Sequencing was performed with immunoSEQ multiplex PCR; in TCRdb, only in-frame clones are kept and a portion is missing. Among some 16,000 clones listed, roughly three quarters were seen once. The sample was collected from a patient who underwent chemoradiotherapy. V is TRBV4-1 and J is TRBJ1-1; TRBD1 agrees at 9 bases. The source is a human donor with HPV-associated anogenital cancer. Here the CDR3 reads CASSPWDRVAEAFF. CDR3 in DNA: TGCGCCAGCAGCCCTTGGGACAGGGTCGCTGAAGCTTTCTTT.